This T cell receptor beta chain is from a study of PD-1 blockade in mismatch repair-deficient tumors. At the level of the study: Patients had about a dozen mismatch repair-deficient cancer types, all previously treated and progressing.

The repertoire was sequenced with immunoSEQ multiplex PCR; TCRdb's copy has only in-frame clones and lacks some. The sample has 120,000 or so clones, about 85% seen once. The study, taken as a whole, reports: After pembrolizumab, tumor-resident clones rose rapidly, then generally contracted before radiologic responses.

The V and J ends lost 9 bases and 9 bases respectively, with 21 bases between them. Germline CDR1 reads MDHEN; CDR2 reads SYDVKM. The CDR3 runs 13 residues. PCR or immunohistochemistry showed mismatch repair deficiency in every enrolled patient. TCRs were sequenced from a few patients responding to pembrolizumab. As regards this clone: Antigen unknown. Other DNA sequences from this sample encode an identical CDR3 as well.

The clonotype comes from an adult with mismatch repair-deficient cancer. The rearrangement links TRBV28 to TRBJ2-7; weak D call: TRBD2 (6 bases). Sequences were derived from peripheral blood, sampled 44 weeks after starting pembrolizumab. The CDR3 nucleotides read TGTGCCAGTAGATACCAGGACCTCGGGGGGCAGTACTTC. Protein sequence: CASRYQDLGGQYF.